Listed here are 27 T cell receptor beta chains from one sample, sequenced in a study of CD8 T cells in ankylosing spondylitis. Their target antigens are unknown. Study-wide points: A TCR beta motif of several highly homologous variants seemed to mark ankylosing spondylitis blood.

TCRdb independently ran MiXCR on the 5' RACE reads; one entry per CDR3 protein. The top ten clones hold about a sixth of a sample with about 420,000 distinct CDR3 sequences, approximately 20% of them seen once. The sequenced sample consisted of blood, either unsorted or a sorted T cell fraction (not recorded which). The receptors come from a male donor with ankylosing spondylitis.

This chain connects TRBV9 to TRBJ2-1; weak D call: TRBD2 (5 bases). The CDR3 runs 15 residues. The ends were cut back, 3 bases at V and 0 bases at J, with 10 bases in the middle. Germline CDR1 and CDR2: SGDLS and YYNGEE. The CDR3 DNA reads as TGTGCCAGCAGCGAGAGCGGAAACTCCTACAATGAGCAGTTCTTC. Its protein product is CASSESGNSYNEQFF.

This clonotype showed up just a few times. V gene TRBV7-9 combines with J gene TRBJ2-7; the D is unclear. The CDR3 loop spans 14 amino acids. Germline V gene lookup returns CDR1 SEHNR and CDR2 FQNEAQ (reference sequence). The V gene lost 0 bases and the J gene lost 6 bases, with 12 bases spanning the gap. DNA for the CDR3: TGTGCCAGCAGCTTAGCCGGCCCTAGTGGCGAGCAGTACTTC. This codes for CASSLAGPSGEQYF.

This clonotype occurred once. The chain recombines TRBV6-1 with TRBJ2-7; 10 nucleotides match TRBD1. This CDR3 has 14 amino acids. Unmatched junction bases numbered 6, after V lost 3 bases and J lost 7 bases. Germline CDR1 reads MNHNS; CDR2 reads SASEGT. The CDR3 sequence: CASSDRDRGREQYF. The CDR3, as DNA: TGTGCCAGCAGTGACCGGGACAGGGGTCGAGAGCAGTACTTC.

There are many counts of this clonotype. The J gene is TRBJ2-1, the V gene TRBV12-3 or TRBV12-4; the match to TRBD2 covers 9 bases. The CDR3 extends over 16 amino acids. The V segment lost 4 bases and the J segment 4 bases; nucleotides outside the gene matches: 8. The DNA for the CDR3 is TGTGCCAGCAGTTCCCTAAGGGCGGGAGGGTACAATGAGCAGTTCTTC. Translation: CASSSLRAGGYNEQFF.

This clonotype appeared a few times. The chain links TRBV20-1 to TRBJ2-7; 8 bases are shared with TRBD1. V lost 6 bases and J lost 2; bases outside the gene matches: 9. This CDR3 has 14 amino acids. Looked up from germline, CDR1 is DFQATT and CDR2 is SNEGSKA (reference sequence). The CDR3 DNA is TGCAGTGCAACTGGACAGGGACGCACCTACGAGCAGTACTTC. This codes for CSATGQGRTYEQYF.

The chain links TRBV12-3 or TRBV12-4 to TRBJ2-7; D may be TRBD1 (6 bases). V was pared by 6 bases and J by 3 bases, with 21 bases between. The length of the CDR3 is 16 residues. In nucleotides, the CDR3 is TGTGCCAGCAGCTCACAGGGTCTTTACGCCTACTACGAGCAGTACTTC. Residues: CASSSQGLYAYYEQYF.

The CDR3 DNA reads TGTGCCAGTAGTTCGGGACAGGGCTATAGCAATCAGCCCCAGCATTTT. It codes for CASSSGQGYSNQPQHF. This chain uses TRBV19 with TRBJ1-5; 9 bases align to TRBD1. V lost 5 bases to trimming and J lost 0 bases; unmatched junction nucleotides: 5. Germline V gene sequence: CDR1 LNHDA, CDR2 SQIVND (reference sequence). This CDR3 is built from 16 residues.

This clonotype appeared a few times. The chain couples TRBV7-2 to TRBJ1-1, with TRBD1 as a possible D gene (5 bases). The germline V gene encodes CDR1 SGHTA and CDR2 FQGNSA. CDR3 length: 15 residues. Trimming left V 1 base short and J 1 base short, with 10 bases between. As DNA, the CDR3 is TGTGCCAGCAGCTTAGGTGGGGCTCCGAACACTGAAGCTTTCTTT. Protein sequence: CASSLGGAPNTEAFF. The full variable domain, in which reference TRBV7-2 and TRBJ1-1 provide the parts outside the CDR3, is GAGVSQSPSNKVTEKGKDVELRCDPISGHTALYWYRQSLGQGLEFLIYFQGNSAPDKSGLPSDRFSAERTGGSVSTLTIQRTQQEDSAVYLCASSLGGAPNTEAFFGQGTRLTVV.

This clonotype was recorded a few times. The chain uses TRBV19 and TRBJ2-1, with 8 bases identical to TRBD2. Germline assignment: CDR1 LNHDA and CDR2 SQIVND (reference sequence). This CDR3 has 15 amino acids. V dropped 2 bases and J dropped 8; count of bases not matched to a gene: 8. CDR3 coding DNA: TGTGCCAGTAGTATAAGGCGGGAGGATCGGGATGAGCAGTTCTTC. Protein product: CASSIRREDRDEQFF.

CDR3 DNA sequence: TGTGCCAGCAGCTTAGCGCGAAGGACTGAAGCTTTCTTT. Translating it yields CASSLARRTEAFF. The chain couples TRBV7-9 to TRBJ1-1; D gene ambiguous. The V and J ends lost 0 bases and 5 bases respectively, with 7 bases between them. Per the germline V gene, CDR1 is SEHNR and CDR2 is FQNEAQ (reference sequence). The CDR3 runs to 13 residues. The whole variable domain, filled in from reference TRBV7-9 and TRBJ1-1, reads DTGVSQNPRHKITKRGQNVTFRCDPISEHNRLYWYRQTLGQGPEFLTYFQNEAQLEKSRLLSDRFSAERPKGSFSTLEIQRTEQGDSAMYLCASSLARRTEAFFGQGTRLTVV.

This clonotype was counted between two and nine times. CDR3 DNA: TGTGCCAGCAGCGACGACAGGGGAAGAGTTGAAGCTTTCTTT. Protein sequence: CASSDDRGRVEAFF. This chain joins TRBV9 and TRBJ1-1, with 8 bases aligning to TRBD1. J gave up 7 bases and V 3 bases, and 8 bases lay outside the gene matches. The CDR3 length is 14 residues. Per germline, CDR1 SGDLS and CDR2 YYNGEE.

Ten or more counts support this clonotype. The chain joins TRBV5-6 to TRBJ1-1, with D possibly matching TRBD1 (5 bases). V dropped 4 bases and J dropped 0 bases, with 13 bases sitting between them. Germline lookup yields CDR1 SGHDT and CDR2 YYEEEE. The CDR3 is 15 residues long. The CDR3 spells CASSTDKPLNTEAFF. The CDR3 DNA is TGTGCCAGCAGCACGGACAAGCCCTTGAACACTGAAGCTTTCTTT.

The V gene is TRBV7-2, the J gene TRBJ2-7; D is possibly TRBD2 (6 bases). Germline V gene sequence: CDR1 SGHTA, CDR2 FQGNSA. The CDR3 sequence is 15 residues long. Trimming pared 5 bases from V and 2 bases from J, leaving 16 bases between. In DNA form, the CDR3 reads TGTGCCAGCAGCCCAGGGACTCGGAGGGCCTACGAGCAGTACTTC. Translating it yields CASSPGTRRAYEQYF.

This chain connects TRBV11-2 to TRBJ2-7; 9 bases line up with TRBD2. The CDR3 runs 15 residues. Trimming at V came to 1 base and at J to 3 bases, leaving 4 bases not matched to a gene. Germline CDR1 is SGHAT and CDR2 is FQNNGV. CDR3 in amino acids: CASSLGGLAVYEQYF. CDR3 DNA: TGTGCCAGCAGCTTAGGGGGACTAGCAGTCTACGAGCAGTACTTC.

This clonotype was picked up a small number of times. The rearrangement uses TRBV6-4 and TRBJ2-7; D ambiguous. The CDR3 spans 13 residues. Germline values: CDR1 MRHNA, CDR2 SNTAGT. Trimming took 2 bases from V and 7 from J, leaving 12 bases between them. CDR3 nucleotide sequence: TGTGCCAGCAGTGACGAGATAGGGCAAGAGCAGTACTTC. Its translation is CASSDEIGQEQYF.

The V and J genes are TRBV29-1 and TRBJ1-2, with D unresolved. The CDR3 sequence is 12 residues long. The germline gives CDR1 SQVTM, CDR2 ANQGSEA. V was trimmed by 4 bases and J by 3 bases, leaving 9 bases between them. The CDR3, as DNA: TGCAGCGTTGCCGTCTTTGACTATGGCTACACCTTC. The encoded protein is CSVAVFDYGYTF.

V is TRBV3-1 and J is TRBJ1-1; weak D call: TRBD1 (6 bases). Germline V gives CDR1 LGHDT, CDR2 YNNKEL (reference sequence). Trimming shortened V by 4 bases and J by 2 bases, and 11 bases separated the two germline ends. CDR3 length equals 14 residues. Here the CDR3 reads CASSRQATNTEAFF. The CDR3 DNA is TGTGCCAGCAGCCGACAGGCCACTAACACTGAAGCTTTCTTT.

The chain's CDR3 is CAISESQRGAEQFF. CDR3 DNA sequence: TGTGCCATCAGTGAGTCGCAGAGAGGGGCTGAGCAGTTCTTC. The chain carries TRBV10-3 and TRBJ2-1; D assignment may be TRBD1 or TRBD2 (5 bases each). This CDR3 has 14 residues. Germline CDR1 reads ENHRY; CDR2 reads SYGVKD. V lost 0 bases and J 9 bases, leaving 12 bases between the germline ends.

The V gene is TRBV4-1, the J gene TRBJ2-4, with 11 bases fitting TRBD2. Germline V lookup: CDR1 MGHRA, CDR2 YSYEKL. J lost 3 bases, V lost 4 bases, and 11 bases had no gene match. CDR3 length equals 18 residues. CDR3 nucleotide sequence: TGCGCCAGCAGCCCGGGGCTAGCGGGAGGCCGGGTCAAAAACATTCAGTACTTC. Translation: CASSPGLAGGRVKNIQYF.

In nucleotides, the CDR3 is TGTGCCAGCAGCCAAGATTCCGAAGGGGGCCGAGAGACCCAGTACTTC. Residues: CASSQDSEGGRETQYF. J is TRBJ2-5 and V is TRBV3-1, with 7 bases identical to TRBD1. Looked up from germline, CDR1 is LGHDT and CDR2 is YNNKEL (reference sequence). The trim removed 0 bases at V and 4 bases at J, leaving 8 bases unmatched. The CDR3 is 16 residues long.

This clonotype was recorded many times. The genes are TRBV7-7 and TRBJ2-7, with TRBD2 identical over 8 bases. This CDR3 is built from 14 residues. V trimming: 5 bases; J trimming: 2 bases; junction bases outside the gene matches: 5. The germline V gene has CDR1 SSHAT and CDR2 FNYEAQ (reference sequence). The CDR3 DNA reads TGTGCCAGCAGCCCGGGGGGGAGGGCCTACGAGCAGTACTTC. It specifies CASSPGGRAYEQYF.

This clonotype was detected only a few times. The CDR3 loop is CATSDPTSGRAAGELFF. In DNA, the CDR3 is TGTGCCACCAGTGACCCGACTAGCGGGAGGGCCGCCGGGGAGCTGTTTTTT. The J gene is TRBJ2-2, the V gene TRBV24-1, with 14 bases fitting TRBD2. J was trimmed by 6 bases and V by 4 bases; bases with no gene match: 6. The V gene's germline CDR1 is KGHDR and CDR2 SFDVKD. This CDR3 has 17 residues.

The chain joins TRBV29-1 to TRBJ1-2; 7 bases are a match to TRBD1. The germline CDR1 and CDR2 sequences are SQVTM and ANQGSEA. Trimming took 5 bases from V and 4 from J; bases not matched to a gene: 7. This CDR3 is 13 amino acids long. The chain's CDR3 is CSVRQGLVYGYTF. The CDR3 coding sequence is TGCAGCGTTCGACAGGGCTTGGTCTATGGCTACACCTTC.

This chain connects TRBV20-1 to TRBJ2-1; TRBD2 matches at 8 bases. The CDR3 length is 16 residues. Germline V CDR1 and CDR2: DFQATT, SNEGSKA (reference sequence). V was clipped by 3 bases and J by 7 bases; unmatched bases: 14. CDR3 sequence: CSASLDGAGVRNEQFF. As DNA, the CDR3 is TGCAGTGCTAGTCTGGATGGAGCGGGAGTAAGGAATGAGCAGTTCTTC.

The chain combines TRBV29-1 with TRBJ1-4, with TRBD1 as a possible D gene (5 bases). The CDR3 extends over 15 amino acids. V was cut by 7 bases and J by 0 bases, with 15 bases left in between. From germline, CDR1 is SQVTM and CDR2 ANQGSEA. The DNA for the CDR3 is TGCAGCGCCCTGAAAGACAGTTCAACTAATGAAAAACTGTTTTTT. Protein product: CSALKDSSTNEKLFF.

The V gene is TRBV6-6, the J gene TRBJ1-5; D unclear. Trimming removed 0 bases at V and 2 bases at J, with 2 bases between. This CDR3 is 13 amino acids long. Germline CDR1 reads MNHNY; CDR2 reads SVGAGI (reference sequence). The CDR3 DNA reads as TGTGCCAGCAGTTACTCCCGCAATCAGCCCCAGCATTTT. This codes for CASSYSRNQPQHF.

Only a few counts were recorded for this clonotype. The genes are TRBV20-1 and TRBJ1-2, with unresolved D. Germline V lookup: CDR1 DFQATT, CDR2 SNEGSKA (reference sequence). V dropped 3 bases and J dropped 2 bases, with 22 bases sitting between them. The CDR3 spans 17 residues. The CDR3 DNA is TGCAGTGCTAGTTCCGTTGGGAGGAAGACCCCAAACTATGGCTACACCTTC. It is translated as CSASSVGRKTPNYGYTF.